The clone carrying this T cell receptor (beta chain) was recorded a few times. Germline-derived CDR1 and CDR2 are WNHNN and SYGVQD (reference sequence). V gave up 5 bases and J gave up 1 base; unmatched junction bases: 5. The CDR3 runs 14 residues. The source of the sample is a study of T cell responses to AZD1222 COVID-19 vaccine. Repertoires were generated with immunoSEQ multiplex PCR, while TCRdb's copy carries only in-frame clones and drops some. The table shows over 80,000 clones, with approximately 90% occurring only once. Here the sequenced sample was peripheral blood, taken 28 days after the second AZD1222 dose. This sequence joins TRBV10-1 and TRBJ2-7; 7 bases fit TRBD2. The TCR comes from an adult who received the AZD1222 COVID-19 vaccine. The CDR3 reads CASSFGGSSYEQYF. The CDR3 DNA follows: TGCGCCAGCAGTTTCGGCGGGAGTTCCTACGAGCAGTACTTC.